This T cell receptor beta chain was found in a study of T cells after yellow fever vaccination. CDR1 is SGHRS and CDR2 is YFSETQ in the germline V gene. Trimming took off 5 bases at V and 0 bases at J, with 6 bases between the two ends. The CDR3 has 13 residues. Regarding this clonotype: The antigen is unknown.

Study-wide results and limits: Weaker, the secondary response peaked sooner, at day 5 versus 15. At 95% to 98% for CD4 and 75% to 90% for CD8, most primary-vaccination clones showed up again after the booster. The CD4 and CD8 compartments had a small share of their clonotypes in common.

UMIs and a universal primer site were added when TCR cDNA was made by 5'RACE template switching. Each CDR3 protein gets one entry after TCRdb re-called the 5' RACE reads with MiXCR. The data show a few hundred thousand distinct CDR3 sequences, roughly 7.5% seen once. The sequencing used PBMCs, collected 35 to 50 days after the first yellow fever vaccination. The V gene is TRBV5-1, the J gene TRBJ2-1, with a possible D match to TRBD1 (6 bases). The sequence derives from a man between 18 and 29 years old who received the YFV17D yellow fever vaccine. The CDR3 region is CASRDSSYNEQFF. The CDR3, as DNA: TGCGCCAGCAGGGACAGCTCCTACAATGAGCAGTTCTTC.